This T cell receptor beta chain was profiled in a study of CD8+ T cells in alopecia areata. Germline lookup yields CDR1 LGHNA and CDR2 YNFKEQ. This CDR3 has 12 residues. Punch biopsies of lesional scalp, plus peripheral blood, were taken from alopecia areata patients. Investigators isolated RNA and reverse transcribed it into cDNA to act as the sequencing template. TCRdb's table, derived via immunoSEQ multiplex PCR, lists solely in-frame clones and lacks some. The sample yields 7,200 or so clones, almost 65% seen once. This chain joins TRBV4-2 and TRBJ2-5; D call uncertain. TRBJ2-7 explains the end of the DNA better; the J call may be wrong. The specimen comprised skin, sampled at week 0. The receptor was derived from a human donor with alopecia areata. CDR3 amino acids: CASSQDSYEQYF. Written as DNA, the CDR3 is TGTGCCAGCAGCCAAGACTCCTACGAGCAGTACTTC.